The clone carrying this T cell receptor beta chain has a handful of counts. Produced via immunoSEQ multiplex PCR; TCRdb's table is partial and in-frame only. The sample includes about 47,000 clones, 84% of them seen just once. This record belongs to a study of OX40 agonist ivuxolimab in advanced cancers. The CDR3 extends over 14 amino acids. J gave up 9 bases and V 5 bases, and 7 bases lay outside the gene matches. The germline V gene encodes CDR1 SGHRS and CDR2 YFSETQ. On cycle 4 day 1 and cycle 7 day 1, as well as at baseline, blood was sampled. The sample was CD4+ or CD8+ T cells sorted from blood, taken in a trial of the OX40 agonist ivuxolimab. The receptor's source is an adult with an advanced solid tumor such as melanoma, head and neck, liver or kidney cancer. The V and J genes are TRBV5-1 and TRBJ2-1; 11 bases fit TRBD1. Here the CDR3 DNA reads TGCGCCAGCAGGCGAGAGGGACAGGGGGGTGAGCAGTTCTTC. Translation: CASRREGQGGEQFF.